The 27 T cell receptor beta chains below all came from one sample that was sequenced in a study of blood T cell repertoires in COVID-19. Libraries were prepared by immunoSEQ multiplex PCR; TCRdb keeps only in-frame clonotypes and omits some of them. This sample has approximately 150,000 clones, with approximately 88% found just once. Sequenced: peripheral blood. These receptors came from a human donor in a cohort sampled during active COVID-19.

V gene TRBV29-1 combines with J gene TRBJ2-7; 9 bases align to TRBD2. The germline V gene encodes CDR1 SQVTM and CDR2 ANQGSEA. The CDR3 covers 13 residues. V shed 6 bases and J 2 bases; nucleotides not matched to a gene: 5. Written as DNA, the CDR3 is TGCAGCGTCCGCCCTAGCGGGGCCTACGAGCAGTACTTC. Translated: CSVRPSGAYEQYF.

This clone came up a few times. This sample also contains other DNA sequences that code for the same CDR3. The chain couples TRBV20-1 to TRBJ2-7, with 7 bases lining up with TRBD2. CDR1 is DFQATT, CDR2 SNEGSKA, per germline (reference sequence). The CDR3 extends over 12 amino acids. Trimming removed 3 bases from V and 3 bases from J; junction bases left unmatched: 2. The CDR3 loop reads CSASLAVYEQYF. Here the CDR3 DNA reads TGCAGTGCTAGTCTAGCGGTCTACGAGCAGTACTTC.

This clone was detected once. The gene calls are TRBV6-2 or TRBV6-3 and TRBJ1-1; a weak D match, TRBD1 (5 bases). Deletions cut 0 bases from V and 0 bases from J, with 11 bases between. Per germline, CDR1 MNHEY and CDR2 SVGEGT. This CDR3 contains 16 residues. CDR3 bases: TGTGCCAGCAGTTACTCCCCGACAGCCTTGAACACTGAAGCTTTCTTT. This gives the protein CASSYSPTALNTEAFF.

The chain links TRBV19 to TRBJ2-3; 7 bases are shared with TRBD1. The V segment lost 2 bases and the J segment 4 bases; nucleotides outside the gene matches: 6. Germline-derived CDR1 and CDR2 are LNHDA and SQIVND (reference sequence). The CDR3 totals 15 residues. The CDR3 loop is CASSIQGEIPDTQYF. The CDR3 nucleotides are TGTGCCAGTAGTATACAGGGGGAGATCCCAGATACGCAGTATTTT.

J is TRBJ1-4 and V is TRBV25-1, with a tentative D call TRBD1 (5 bases). The CDR3 has 15 residues. Germline-derived CDR1 and CDR2 are MGHDK and SYGVNS. Trimming left V 0 bases short and J 7 bases short, with 12 bases between. CDR3 loop: CASSEYYAGLEKLFF. CDR3 DNA: TGTGCCAGCAGTGAATATTATGCAGGGCTTGAAAAACTGTTTTTT.

The V and J genes are TRBV27 and TRBJ2-3, with TRBD2 matching over 7 bases. V lost 5 bases, J lost 6 bases, and 11 bases stayed unmatched. The CDR3 has 15 residues. Per the germline V gene, CDR1 is MNHEY and CDR2 is SMNVEV (reference sequence). The CDR3 nucleotides are TGTGCCAGCAGTCCAAGGGAGGGTGGGTTGGATACGCAGTATTTT. Translating it yields CASSPREGGLDTQYF.

J is TRBJ2-1 and V is TRBV28; possibly TRBD2 for D (6 bases). The germline gives CDR1 MDHEN, CDR2 SYDVKM. The V gene lost 5 bases and the J gene lost 5 bases, with 13 bases spanning the gap. CDR3 size: 14 residues. CDR3 sequence: CASSPPGLNNEQFF. The CDR3, as DNA: TGTGCCAGCAGTCCACCGGGACTTAACAATGAGCAGTTCTTC.

The rearrangement uses TRBV3-1 (or the pseudogene TRBV3-2) and TRBJ1-2; D may be TRBD1 (5 bases). Germline-derived CDR1 and CDR2 are LGHDT and YNNKEL (reference sequence). The CDR3 covers 15 residues. Trimming left V 10 bases short and J 2 bases short, with 20 bases between. The CDR3 nucleotides are TGTGCCACCTCTTCACTCCCAGGGCTAAACTATGGCTACACCTTC. It is translated as CATSSLPGLNYGYTF.

The V and J genes are TRBV4-3 and TRBJ2-1, with D perhaps TRBD2 (5 bases). The CDR3 consists of 13 residues. The V gene lost 3 bases and the J gene lost 7 bases, with 10 bases spanning the gap. Germline lookup yields CDR1 LGHNA and CDR2 YSLEER. Here the CDR3 reads CASSHDTGNEQFF. CDR3 nucleotides: TGCGCCAGCAGCCACGATACGGGGAATGAGCAGTTCTTC.

The CDR3 spells CASSVRGDGYTF. CDR3 DNA sequence: TGCGCCAGCAGCGTCCGGGGGGATGGCTACACCTTC. This chain joins TRBV5-1 and TRBJ1-2, with D tentatively TRBD1 (5 bases). Trimming left V 4 bases short and J 6 bases short, with 10 bases between. Germline CDR1 SGHRS, CDR2 YFSETQ. CDR3 length: 12 residues.

This chain uses TRBV5-4 with TRBJ1-2; 9 nucleotides line up with TRBD1. CDR1 SGHNT and CDR2 YYREEE come from the germline V gene (reference sequence). The CDR3 has 14 amino acids. The J segment lost 6 bases and the V segment lost 0 bases, leaving 3 bases of the junction unmatched. CDR3 amino acids: CASSLVQGADGYTF. CDR3 nucleotide sequence: TGTGCCAGCAGCTTGGTACAGGGGGCGGATGGCTACACCTTC.

The V call is TRBV5-1, the J call TRBJ2-1; 12 nucleotides line up with TRBD2. The CDR3 has 16 amino acids. Germline loops: CDR1 SGHRS, CDR2 YFSETQ. With V trimmed by 3 bases and J by 4 bases, 5 bases remained unmatched. CDR3 bases: TGCGCCAGCAGCTCCCGGACTAGCGGGGTGTACAATGAGCAGTTCTTC. Its translation: CASSSRTSGVYNEQFF.

This chain joins TRBV5-1 and TRBJ1-1; D may be TRBD1 (5 bases). In germline, CDR1 is SGHRS, CDR2 YFSETQ. This CDR3 is built from 13 residues. V was clipped by 2 bases and J by 6 bases, with 11 bases between them. DNA for the CDR3: TGCGCCAGCAGCTTTTCGGCAGGGCCTGAAGCTTTCTTT. Protein product: CASSFSAGPEAFF.

This chain links TRBV3-1 (or the pseudogene TRBV3-2) with TRBJ2-1; the D gene is possibly TRBD2 (6 bases). V dropped 0 bases and J dropped 5 bases, with 11 bases sitting between them. The CDR3 contains 15 residues. CDR1 LGHDT and CDR2 YNNKEL come from the germline V gene (reference sequence). CDR3 in DNA: TGTGCCAGCAGCCAAGATAGCGGACTAAACAATGAGCAGTTCTTC. The encoded protein is CASSQDSGLNNEQFF.

This sequence joins TRBV11-2 and TRBJ2-5, with D possibly being TRBD2 (5 bases). Trimming took 5 bases from V and 5 from J, leaving 18 bases between them. The germline gives CDR1 SGHAT, CDR2 FQNNGV. CDR3 size: 15 residues. The CDR3 loop is CASSLLLTRYETQYF. In DNA form, the CDR3 reads TGTGCCAGCAGCCTACTCCTCACTAGGTACGAGACCCAGTACTTC.

The rearrangement joins TRBV27 to TRBJ1-1; TRBD1 aligns across 7 bases. V trimming: 5 bases; J trimming: 0 bases; junction bases outside the gene matches: 3. The germline CDR1 and CDR2 sequences are MNHEY and SMNVEV (reference sequence). CDR3 length: 14 residues. The CDR3 protein is CASSIRGMNTEAFF. The DNA for the CDR3 is TGTGCCAGCAGTATCAGGGGGATGAACACTGAAGCTTTCTTT.

CDR3 DNA: TGTGCCAGCAGCCAAGTGAGACAGGCTTCTGGAAACACCATATATTTT. This gives the protein CASSQVRQASGNTIYF. The chain combines TRBV3-1 (or the pseudogene TRBV3-2) with TRBJ1-3; the D gene is possibly TRBD1 (6 bases). Trimming removed 1 base from V and 1 base from J, with 11 bases in between. This CDR3 comprises 16 residues. CDR1 and CDR2 (germline): LGHDT, YNNKEL (reference sequence).

This clone was seen a few times. The gene calls are TRBV7-2 and TRBJ2-1; the D is unclear. Germline V gene data show CDR1 as SGHTA and CDR2 as FQGNSA. The germline V and J ends were trimmed by 3 bases and 16 bases, with 16 bases remaining between them. The CDR3 is 12 residues long. This chain's CDR3 is CASSLWRRGVFF. The CDR3 DNA follows: TGTGCCAGCAGCTTGTGGCGCCGAGGAGTATTCTTC. Using reference TRBV7-2 and TRBJ2-1 for the parts outside the CDR3, the full variable domain is GAGVSQSPSNKVTEKGKDVELRCDPISGHTALYWYRQSLGQGLEFLIYFQGNSAPDKSGLPSDRFSAERTGGSVSTLTIQRTQQEDSAVYLCASSLWRRGVFFGPGTRLTVL.

The CDR3 sequence is CASSQDRASGEPAKRTDTQYF. The CDR3 DNA follows: TGTGCCAGCAGCCAAGATCGGGCTAGCGGGGAGCCAGCCAAGCGCACAGATACGCAGTATTTT. J is TRBJ2-3 and V is TRBV3-1 (or the pseudogene TRBV3-2), with 9 bases lining up with TRBD2. The germline CDR1 and CDR2 sequences are LGHDT and YNNKEL (reference sequence). V lost 0 bases and J lost 1; bases outside the gene matches: 17. CDR3 length: 21 amino acids.

The V gene is TRBV6-5, the J gene TRBJ2-1, with 9 bases that match TRBD1. The CDR3 has 15 amino acids. With V trimmed by 7 bases and J by 0 bases, 4 bases remained unmatched. The germline V gene has CDR1 MNHEY and CDR2 SVGAGI. The CDR3 region is CASNVQGASYNEQFF. DNA for the CDR3: TGTGCCAGCAACGTACAGGGGGCCTCCTACAATGAGCAGTTCTTC.

CDR3 amino acids: CASSLEQGAHYEQYF. CDR3 nucleotide sequence: TGTGCCAGCAGCTTAGAACAGGGCGCCCACTACGAGCAGTACTTC. The chain links TRBV7-6 to TRBJ2-7; D may be TRBD1 (6 bases). The CDR3 loop spans 15 amino acids. V was cut by 1 base and J by 3 bases, with 13 bases left in between. Looked up from germline, CDR1 is SGHVS and CDR2 is FNYEAQ.

The V gene is TRBV5-5, the J gene TRBJ2-1, with 8 bases fitting TRBD2. CDR1 is SGHKS, CDR2 YYEKEE, per germline (reference sequence). J was trimmed by 2 bases and V by 2 bases; bases with no gene match: 3. This CDR3 region has 15 residues. CDR3 coding DNA: TGTGCCAGCAGCTTTAGGACTAGCCCCTACAATGAGCAGTTCTTC. Residues: CASSFRTSPYNEQFF. Variable domain in full (rest from reference TRBV5-5 and TRBJ2-1): DAGVTQSPTHLIKTRGQQVTLRCSPISGHKSVSWYQQVLGQGPQFIFQYYEKEERGRGNFPDRFSARQFPNYSSELNVNALLLGDSALYLCASSFRTSPYNEQFFGPGTRLTVL.

This chain uses TRBV7-2 with TRBJ2-5; tentatively, D is TRBD1 (5 bases). V was clipped by 0 bases and J by 1 base, with 15 bases between them. The CDR3 covers 17 residues. Germline values: CDR1 SGHTA, CDR2 FQGNSA. This chain's CDR3 is CASSLAYRTSTQETQYF. The DNA of the CDR3 is TGTGCCAGCAGCTTAGCGTACAGGACCAGTACCCAAGAGACCCAGTACTTC.

J is TRBJ2-7 and V is TRBV27, with 7 bases identical to TRBD1. Germline V gene data show CDR1 as MNHEY and CDR2 as SMNVEV (reference sequence). V shed 6 bases, J shed 0 bases, and the junction held 8 bases outside the gene matches. The CDR3 totals 15 residues. CDR3 sequence reads: CASRRTGQSSYEQYF. CDR3 nucleotides: TGTGCCAGCAGAAGGACAGGCCAGAGCTCCTACGAGCAGTACTTC.

The rearrangement joins TRBV27 to TRBJ2-7, with TRBD2 matching 9 bases. This CDR3 spans 14 amino acids. The V gene end was trimmed by 6 bases and the J gene end by 0 bases; junction bases not matched to a gene: 3. The germline V gene encodes CDR1 MNHEY and CDR2 SMNVEV (reference sequence). DNA for the CDR3: TGTGCCAGCAGGCCGACTAGCGGCTCCTACGAGCAGTACTTC. Its protein product is CASRPTSGSYEQYF.

A few counts support this clone. As DNA, the CDR3 is TGCGCCAGCAGCCAAGATTCTGACAGTGAAGCTTTCTTT. Its translation is CASSQDSDSEAFF. This sequence joins TRBV4-1 and TRBJ1-1, with TRBD1 as a possible D gene (5 bases). The V and J ends lost 0 bases and 7 bases respectively, with 9 bases between them. CDR1 is MGHRA, CDR2 YSYEKL, per germline. The CDR3 is made up of 13 amino acids.

This clone came up once. This sequence joins TRBV5-1 and TRBJ2-3, with TRBD2 matching over 7 bases. Germline V gives CDR1 SGHRS, CDR2 YFSETQ. The CDR3 length is 16 residues. The J segment lost 1 base and the V segment lost 4 bases, leaving 9 bases of the junction unmatched. Written as DNA, the CDR3 is TGCGCCAGCAGCGCAATACTAGCGCAGGGCACAGATACGCAGTATTTT. Protein: CASSAILAQGTDTQYF. The full variable domain, in which reference TRBV5-1 and TRBJ2-3 provide the parts outside the CDR3, is KAGVTQTPRYLIKTRGQQVTLSCSPISGHRSVSWYQQTPGQGLQFLFEYFSETQRNKGNFPGRFSGRQFSNSRSEMNVSTLELGDSALYLCASSAILAQGTDTQYFGPGTRLTVL.